This TCR beta chain was retrieved from a study of PD-1 blockade in mismatch repair-deficient tumors. Trimming took 4 bases from V and 1 from J, leaving 25 bases between them. The germline gives CDR1 SEHNR, CDR2 FQNEAQ (reference sequence). There are 19 residues in the CDR3. Libraries were prepared by immunoSEQ multiplex PCR; TCRdb keeps only in-frame clonotypes and omits some of them. The data contain 90,000 to 120,000 clones, 82% of them seen just once; the ten biggest clones take up 6.3%. The TCR-sequenced patients were a few responders to pembrolizumab. The source material was peripheral blood, sampled roughly 35 weeks after starting pembrolizumab. The V and J genes are TRBV7-9 and TRBJ1-1; D is ambiguous. The sequence was obtained from an adult with mismatch repair-deficient cancer. CDR3 DNA sequence: TGTGCCAGCAGCTCCCGTCAATTCAAGGGCCCACGAGGGAACACTGAAGCTTTCTTT. Translated: CASSSRQFKGPRGNTEAFF.